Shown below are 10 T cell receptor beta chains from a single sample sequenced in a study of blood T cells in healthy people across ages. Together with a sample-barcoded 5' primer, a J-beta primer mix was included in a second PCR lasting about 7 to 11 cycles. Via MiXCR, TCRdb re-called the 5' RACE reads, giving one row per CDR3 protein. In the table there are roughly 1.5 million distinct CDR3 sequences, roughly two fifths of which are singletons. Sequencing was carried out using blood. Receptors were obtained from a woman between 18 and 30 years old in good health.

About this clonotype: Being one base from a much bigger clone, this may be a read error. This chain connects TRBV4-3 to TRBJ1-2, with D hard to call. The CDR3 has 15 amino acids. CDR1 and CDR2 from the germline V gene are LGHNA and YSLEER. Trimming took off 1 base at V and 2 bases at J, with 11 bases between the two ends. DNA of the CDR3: TGCGCCAGCAGCCAAGCGCGGCAGCTAAACTATGGCTACACCTTC. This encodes CASSQARQLNYGYTF.

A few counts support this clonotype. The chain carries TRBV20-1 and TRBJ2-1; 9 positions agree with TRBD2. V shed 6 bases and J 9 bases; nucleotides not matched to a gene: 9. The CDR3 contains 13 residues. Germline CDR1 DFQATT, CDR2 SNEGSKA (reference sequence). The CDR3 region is CSAGWRGGGEQFF. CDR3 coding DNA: TGCAGTGCCGGCTGGCGGGGGGGCGGTGAGCAGTTCTTC.

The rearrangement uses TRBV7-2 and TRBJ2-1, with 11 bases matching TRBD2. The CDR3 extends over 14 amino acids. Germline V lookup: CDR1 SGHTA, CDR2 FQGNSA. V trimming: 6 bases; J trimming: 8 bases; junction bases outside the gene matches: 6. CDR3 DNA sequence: TGTGCCAGCAGGGGCCCTAGCGGGAGGCATGAGCAGTTCTTC. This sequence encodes CASRGPSGRHEQFF.

CDR3 nucleotide sequence: TGTGCCAGCAGCGTAAGGGGACGCCAGGGGTTAGAGACCCAGTACTTC. Translating it yields CASSVRGRQGLETQYF. The J gene is TRBJ2-5, the V gene TRBV27, with D perhaps matching TRBD1 (6 bases). The CDR3 contains 16 residues. V lost 6 bases to trimming and J lost 4 bases, with 21 bases between them. From germline, CDR1 is MNHEY and CDR2 SMNVEV (reference sequence).

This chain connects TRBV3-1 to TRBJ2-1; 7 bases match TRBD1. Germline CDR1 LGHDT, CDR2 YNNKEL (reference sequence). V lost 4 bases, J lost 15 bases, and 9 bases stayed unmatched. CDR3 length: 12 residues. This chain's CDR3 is CASSPLNRGRFF. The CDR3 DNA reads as TGTGCCAGCAGCCCCTTGAACAGGGGTCGGTTCTTC.

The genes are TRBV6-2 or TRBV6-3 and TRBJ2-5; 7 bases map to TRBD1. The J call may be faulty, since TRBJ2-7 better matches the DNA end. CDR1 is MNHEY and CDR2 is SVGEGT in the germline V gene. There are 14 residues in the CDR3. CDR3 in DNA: TGTGCCAGCATCCGGACAGGCGCGACCTACGAGCAGTACTTC. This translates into CASIRTGATYEQYF.

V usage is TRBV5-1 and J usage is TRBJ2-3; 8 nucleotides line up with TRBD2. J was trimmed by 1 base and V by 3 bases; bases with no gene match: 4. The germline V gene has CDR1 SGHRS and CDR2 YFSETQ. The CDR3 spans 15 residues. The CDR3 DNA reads TGCGCCAGCAGCTCAGCGGGAGTTGGCACAGATACGCAGTATTTT. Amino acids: CASSSAGVGTDTQYF.

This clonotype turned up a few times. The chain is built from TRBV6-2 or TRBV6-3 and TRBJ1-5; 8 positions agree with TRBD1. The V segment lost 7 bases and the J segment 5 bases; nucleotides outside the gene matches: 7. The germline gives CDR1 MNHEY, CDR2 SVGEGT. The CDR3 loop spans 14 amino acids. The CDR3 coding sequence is TGTGCCAGCACCCCACAGGGGGGATATCAGCCCCAGCATTTT. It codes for CASTPQGGYQPQHF.

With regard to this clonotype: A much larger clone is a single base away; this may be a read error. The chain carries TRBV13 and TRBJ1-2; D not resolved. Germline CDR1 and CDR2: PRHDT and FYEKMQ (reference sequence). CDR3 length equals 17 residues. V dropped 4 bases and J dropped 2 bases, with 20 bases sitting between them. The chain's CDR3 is CASSSIKVRPLNYGYTF. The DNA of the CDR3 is TGTGCCAGCAGCTCTATTAAAGTGAGACCTTTGAACTATGGCTACACCTTC.

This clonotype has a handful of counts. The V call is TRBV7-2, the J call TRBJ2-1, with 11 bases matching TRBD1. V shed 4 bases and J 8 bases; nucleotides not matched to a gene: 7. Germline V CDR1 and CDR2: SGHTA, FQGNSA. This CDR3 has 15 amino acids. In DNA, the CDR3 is TGTGCCAGCAGCTCCGGACAGGGGGCCCTCGATGAGCAGTTCTTC. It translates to CASSSGQGALDEQFF.